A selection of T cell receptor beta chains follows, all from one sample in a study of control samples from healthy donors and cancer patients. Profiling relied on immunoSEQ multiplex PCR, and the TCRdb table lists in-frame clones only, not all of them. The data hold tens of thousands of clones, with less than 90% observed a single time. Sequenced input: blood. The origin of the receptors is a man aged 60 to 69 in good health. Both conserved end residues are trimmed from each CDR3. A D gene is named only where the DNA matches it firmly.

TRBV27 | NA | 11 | ASSARGNYGYT
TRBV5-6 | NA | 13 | ASSLAGQGPEKLF
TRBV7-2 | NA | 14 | ASSFGWRGGQETQY
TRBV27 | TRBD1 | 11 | ASRATGGRGYT
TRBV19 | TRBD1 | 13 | ASSIGPGGNYGYT
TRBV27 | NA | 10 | ASSRPGQPQH
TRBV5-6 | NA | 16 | ASSSPIEVSQNTGELF
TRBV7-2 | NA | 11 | ASSPSRGTEAF
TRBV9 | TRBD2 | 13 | ASSVALAEQETQY
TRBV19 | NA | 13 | ASRLLGVRNTEAF
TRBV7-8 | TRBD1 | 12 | ASSVDRGRTEAF